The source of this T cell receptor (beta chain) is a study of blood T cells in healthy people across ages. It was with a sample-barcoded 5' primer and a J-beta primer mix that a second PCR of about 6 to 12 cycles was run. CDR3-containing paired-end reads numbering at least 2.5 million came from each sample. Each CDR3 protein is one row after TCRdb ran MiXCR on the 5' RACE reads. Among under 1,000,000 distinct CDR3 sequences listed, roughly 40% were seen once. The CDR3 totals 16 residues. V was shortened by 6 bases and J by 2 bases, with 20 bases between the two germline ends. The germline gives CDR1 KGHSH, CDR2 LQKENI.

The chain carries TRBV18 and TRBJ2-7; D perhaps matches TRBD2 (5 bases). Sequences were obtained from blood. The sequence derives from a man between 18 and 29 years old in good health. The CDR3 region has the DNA TGTGCCAGCTCCCAACCCGAGGGCATCCTCCCCTACGAGCAGTACTTC. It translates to CASSQPEGILPYEQYF.